A single sample gave rise to the 16 T cell receptor beta chains below, sequenced in a study of T-cell memory formation after mild COVID-19. MiXCR, run by TCRdb on the 5' RACE reads, gives a single entry per CDR3 protein. The sample lists 340,000 or so distinct CDR3 sequences, under 15% seen once, with about 21% in the top ten. Sequences were obtained from PBMCs or a T cell subset sorted from them (not recorded which). The receptors stem from a man younger than 35 who had mild COVID-19 (a few samples of this study predate the infection). Cell type and time point are not known.

J is TRBJ1-5 and V is TRBV10-3; TRBD1 aligns across 8 bases. After removal of 5 bases from V and 7 bases from J, the junction contained 7 bases not matched to a gene. Germline V gene sequence: CDR1 ENHRY, CDR2 SYGVKD. This CDR3 comprises 14 residues. CDR3 sequence: CAISPGGREQPQHF. In DNA, the CDR3 is TGTGCCATCAGTCCAGGGGGCCGGGAGCAGCCCCAGCATTTT.

This clonotype showed up just a few times. The gene calls are TRBV4-3 and TRBJ1-6; D not certain. The CDR3 consists of 13 residues. Trimming removed 5 bases from V and 3 bases from J, with 5 bases in between. CDR1 LGHNA and CDR2 YSLEER come from the germline V gene. CDR3 residues: CASSSNYNSPLHF. The CDR3 region has the DNA TGCGCCAGCAGCTCGAACTATAATTCACCCCTCCACTTT.

CDR3 nucleotides: TGTGCCAGCAGCGTCCCGGGTAGCGGGGGTTACTACAATGAGCAGTTCTTC. Protein product: CASSVPGSGGYYNEQFF. V and J are TRBV9 and TRBJ2-1, with 9 bases lining up with TRBD2. After removal of 2 bases from V and 3 bases from J, the junction contained 9 bases not matched to a gene. The CDR3 is made up of 17 amino acids. Germline CDR1 and CDR2: SGDLS and YYNGEE. Combining the CDR3 with reference TRBV9 and TRBJ2-1 gives the whole variable domain DSGVTQTPKHLITATGQRVTLRCSPRSGDLSVYWYQQSLDQGLQFLIQYYNGEERAKGNILERFSAQQFPDLHSELNLSSLELGDSALYFCASSVPGSGGYYNEQFFGPGTRLTVL.

The table lists this clonotype with many counts. The V call is TRBV7-8, the J call TRBJ1-1; D unresolved. The germline V gene encodes CDR1 SGHVS and CDR2 FQNEAQ. Trimming left V 5 bases short and J 4 bases short, with 14 bases between. CDR3 length: 14 residues. CDR3 nucleotides: TGTGCCAGCAGCCCCATTTACCGAAGCACTGAAGCTTTCTTT. Amino acids: CASSPIYRSTEAFF. The full variable domain, rest sourced from reference TRBV7-8 and TRBJ1-1, is GAGVSQSPRYKVAKRGQDVALRCDPISGHVSLFWYQQALGQGPEFLTYFQNEAQLDKSGLPSDRFFAERPEGSVSTLKIQRTQQEDSAVYLCASSPIYRSTEAFFGQGTRLTVV.

In regard to this clonotype: This may be a read error, as it is one base from a much larger clone. The chain couples TRBV5-1 to TRBJ2-3; 9 nucleotides align to TRBD2. Germline assignment: CDR1 SGHRS and CDR2 YFSETQ. With 4 bases clipped from V and 2 bases from J, the junction kept 8 bases outside the gene matches. CDR3 length: 16 amino acids. CDR3 sequence (DNA): TGCGCCAGCAGCGTGGGCGCTAGCGGGGACACAGATACGCAGTATTTT. This translates into CASSVGASGDTDTQYF.

This clonotype occurred once. The chain carries TRBV2 and TRBJ2-3; no clear D gene. In germline, CDR1 is SNHLY, CDR2 FYNNEI. Trimming left V 7 bases short and J 4 bases short, with 9 bases between. The length of the CDR3 is 12 residues. The CDR3 nucleotides read TGTGCCAGCAAGGGATCGGCAGATACGCAGTATTTT. Its protein product is CASKGSADTQYF.

This chain links TRBV7-2 with TRBJ1-2; the match to TRBD1 covers 12 bases. The CDR3 loop spans 15 amino acids. V lost 5 bases, J lost 8 bases, and 9 bases stayed unmatched. Germline CDR1 is SGHTA and CDR2 is FQGNSA. The CDR3 DNA reads as TGTGCCAGCAGCCCAACGGGACAGGGGGCGCGGGGCTACACCTTC. It translates to CASSPTGQGARGYTF.

The chain carries TRBV20-1 and TRBJ2-7; TRBD2 agrees at 11 bases. Germline CDR1 reads DFQATT; CDR2 reads SNEGSKA (reference sequence). This CDR3 spans 15 amino acids. Germline trimming cut 1 base from V and 5 bases from J; bases unmatched to any gene: 7. Written as DNA, the CDR3 is TGCAGTGCTAGAGGGTCTAGCGGGGGGCTCAACGAGCAGTACTTC. Protein sequence: CSARGSSGGLNEQYF.

This clonotype has just a few counts. The V and J genes are TRBV18 and TRBJ2-2; no clear D gene. Germline values: CDR1 KGHSH, CDR2 LQKENI. The CDR3 is 13 amino acids. Trimming shortened V by 2 bases and J by 7 bases, and 8 bases separated the two germline ends. This chain's CDR3 is CASSPSTGGELFF. The CDR3 DNA reads as TGTGCCAGCTCACCATCAACGGGCGGGGAGCTGTTTTTT. Using reference TRBV18 and TRBJ2-2 for the parts outside the CDR3, the full variable domain is NAGVMQNPRHLVRRRGQEARLRCSPMKGHSHVYWYRQLPEEGLKFMVYLQKENIIDESGMPKERFSAEFPKEGPSILRIQQVVRGDSAAYFCASSPSTGGELFFGEGSRLTVL.

The J gene is TRBJ2-2, the V gene TRBV28; D is possibly TRBD1 (6 bases). This CDR3 has 16 amino acids. The V and J ends lost 5 bases and 1 base respectively, with 14 bases between them. Germline values: CDR1 MDHEN, CDR2 SYDVKM. The CDR3 loop reads CASSPGTPMNTGELFF. The CDR3 DNA sequence: TGTGCCAGCAGTCCCGGGACACCGATGAACACCGGGGAGCTGTTTTTT.

This clonotype was recorded at least ten times. The chain recombines TRBV5-5 with TRBJ2-5, with a tentative D call TRBD1 (6 bases). The CDR3 loop spans 14 amino acids. Germline CDR1 and CDR2: SGHKS and YYEKEE (reference sequence). Trimming removed 4 bases at V and 5 bases at J, with 15 bases between. In DNA, the CDR3 is TGTGCCAGCAGCCCACAGGGAAAAGCGGAGACCCAGTACTTC. Translated: CASSPQGKAETQYF.

This clonotype was counted many times. The rearrangement joins TRBV7-3 to TRBJ2-1; D may be TRBD2 (6 bases). The germline V gene has CDR1 SGHTA and CDR2 FQGTGA. The CDR3 has 15 amino acids. V shed 5 bases and J shed 0 bases, with 11 bases lying between them. CDR3 in DNA: TGTGCCAGCAGCATCGGGAGCAGCTCCTACAATGAGCAGTTCTTC. Translating gives CASSIGSSSYNEQFF.

This clonotype was seen only once. The rearrangement uses TRBV4-3 and TRBJ2-2, with D possibly TRBD2 on 5 matching bases. From germline, CDR1 is LGHNA and CDR2 YSLEER. Between the trimmed V and J ends, which lost 1 base and 3 bases, there was a span of 9 bases. The CDR3 is made up of 15 amino acids. Here the CDR3 reads CASSQAGSDTGELFF. CDR3 in DNA: TGCGCCAGCAGCCAAGCGGGGAGTGACACCGGGGAGCTGTTTTTT.

This clonotype was recorded a few times. V gene TRBV4-2 combines with J gene TRBJ1-5, with D possibly TRBD1 on 6 matching bases. In germline, CDR1 is LGHNA, CDR2 YNFKEQ. Trimming pared 0 bases from V and 6 bases from J, leaving 12 bases between. The CDR3 is 15 amino acids. This CDR3 reads CASSQDQGKAQPQHF. The CDR3 DNA reads as TGTGCCAGCAGCCAAGATCAGGGGAAGGCTCAGCCCCAGCATTTT.

This clonotype was found a few times. This chain joins TRBV28 and TRBJ2-7; TRBD1 agrees at 8 bases. Germline trimming cut 5 bases from V and 4 bases from J; bases unmatched to any gene: 7. The CDR3 loop spans 14 amino acids. Germline values: CDR1 MDHEN, CDR2 SYDVKM. The CDR3 coding sequence is TGTGCCAGCAGTCTCAGACAGGGGAATTACGAGCAGTACGTC. Protein sequence: CASSLRQGNYEQYV.

This clonotype was counted ten times or more. The rearrangement joins TRBV11-3 to TRBJ1-1, with 8 bases that match TRBD1. The CDR3 extends over 14 amino acids. Germline lookup yields CDR1 SGHNT and CDR2 YENEEA. Trimming took 3 bases from V and 1 from J; bases not matched to a gene: 1. The CDR3 region is CASSFGQGNTEAFF. The CDR3 region has the DNA TGTGCCAGCAGCTTCGGACAGGGGAACACTGAAGCTTTCTTT.